In its sample, the clone carrying this TCR beta chain was seen many times. Its antigen is not known. This entry comes from a study of early T cells in non-severe SARS-CoV-2 infection. The overall study: It was bulk RNA from unsorted whole blood that was sequenced, and the chains were unpaired. Study conclusions and caveats: VDJdb matching favored anti-spike CD8 responses, missing private and CD4 specificities.

The protocol attached unique molecular identifiers to individual cDNA molecules. Each CDR3 protein is one row after TCRdb ran MiXCR on the 5' RACE reads. The sample contains about 60,000 distinct CDR3 sequences, around 12% of which appear only once. Trimming shortened V by 4 bases and J by 7 bases, and 18 bases separated the two germline ends. The CDR3 runs to 16 residues. The chain joins TRBV5-7 to TRBJ1-6; D is perhaps TRBD1 (6 bases). TRBV5-7 is annotated as an ORF whose role is uncertain. This TCR was recovered from an adult who was a healthcare worker with PCR-confirmed SARS-CoV-2 infection or an uninfected control (not recorded which). Source material: whole blood. CDR3 coding DNA: TGTGCCAGCAGCGCCCCTGGGGGCGCCCCAAATTCACCCCTCCACTTT. Translated, it gives CASSAPGGAPNSPLHF.